This T cell receptor (beta chain) is drawn from a study of blood T cell repertoires in COVID-19. Overall study context: Both acute and convalescent COVID-19 samples were obtained from the United States, Italy and Spain. T cells, B-cell-depleted T cells, or PBMCs provided the cDNA or gDNA that served as material.

The germline V gene has CDR1 SGDLS and CDR2 YYNGEE. The CDR3 loop spans 15 amino acids. V gave up 0 bases and J gave up 3 bases, with 13 bases separating them. In the authors' methods: Quantification of nucleated cells was approximated via reference gene primer amplification. The data were produced by immunoSEQ multiplex PCR, yet TCRdb's version contains in-frame clones alone and is incomplete. The V and J calls and the clone size are those of that table, but D and trimming were determined from the DNA. The sample consists of tens of thousands of clones, around nine tenths of them appearing once. The chain recombines TRBV9 with TRBJ2-7; TRBD2 might be the D (6 bases). Specimen: peripheral blood. This sequence originates from a woman aged 80 or older with active COVID-19. For the CDR3, the DNA is TGTGCCAGCAGCGTAGGTGACGGGAGTTACTACGAGCAGTACTTC. Translated: CASSVGDGSYYEQYF.